This record concerns one T cell receptor (beta chain) sequence. Its antigen is unidentified. Germline CDR1 and CDR2: SNHLY and FYNNEI. Trimming stripped 4 bases from V and 2 bases from J, with 11 bases between. The CDR3 is made up of 14 amino acids. Here immunoSEQ multiplex PCR was the method, and the copy in TCRdb shows in-frame clones only, minus some. The table shows about 110,000 clones, with more than 85% occurring only once. This sample is drawn from a study of cytomegalovirus exposure and HLA in healthy donors. Whole-study results and caveats: According to reports, the classifier identified cytomegalovirus status with high specificity and sensitivity. First-cohort TCR clusters were later found to tend to co-occur in the roughly 130 validation repertoires.

The receptor's source is a woman younger than 30 in good health and CMV-seropositive. V usage is TRBV2 and J usage is TRBJ1-2; a weak D match, TRBD1 (6 bases). Material for sequencing was PBMCs. Here the CDR3 DNA reads TGTGCCAGCAGTGTGGGAGGGGGGAACTATGGCTACACCTTC. Its translation is CASSVGGGNYGYTF.